A selection of T cell receptor beta chains follows, all from one sample in a study of PD-1 blockade in classical Hodgkin lymphoma. TCRdb keeps only in-frame clones here, not all; method: immunoSEQ multiplex PCR. The sample lists 100,000 to 130,000 clones, roughly nine tenths seen once, with about 20% in the top ten. The sample here was peripheral blood mononuclear cells (PBMCs), taken before the second cycle of nivolumab. These TCRs come from a human donor with classical Hodgkin lymphoma. Both conserved end residues are part of each CDR3. The D gene is left open where the match is weak.

D gene	V gene	J gene	CDR3 DNA	CDR3 protein
TRBD1	TRBV5-1	TRBJ1-2	TGCGCCAGCAGCTTAAGACAGGGACGGTCTTACACCTTC	CASSLRQGRSYTF
-	TRBV19	TRBJ1-5	TGTGCCAGTAGTCCCCCAGGCTTTCAGCCCCAGCATTTT	CASSPPGFQPQHF
-	TRBV7-2	TRBJ2-1	TGTGCCAGTACCTCCGCCGGGACTTCAGGCAATGAGCAGTTCTTC	CASTSAGTSGNEQFF
TRBD1	TRBV4-1	TRBJ2-6	TGCGCCAGCAGCCGGACAGGGGGATCTGGGGCCAACGTCCTGACTTTC	CASSRTGGSGANVLTF
-	TRBV28	TRBJ1-1	TGTGCCAGCAGTTTATCCCGTAGGACTGAAGCTTTCTTT	CASSLSRRTEAFF
TRBD2	TRBV5-1	TRBJ2-1	TGCGCCAGCAGCTTGGCCGGTGACGCGGGGGACAATGAGCAGTTCTTC	CASSLAGDAGDNEQFF
-	TRBV6-6	TRBJ2-5	TGTGCCAGCAACGGACAGCCTCAGGAGACCCAGTACTTC	CASNGQPQETQYF
-	TRBV5-1	TRBJ1-2	TGCGCCAGCAGCTTGGGGGGCTATGGCTACACCTTC	CASSLGGYGYTF
-	TRBV28	TRBJ1-5	TGTGCCAGCAGCCCGATGGTGGGAAGTAGCAATCAGCCCCAGCATTTT	CASSPMVGSSNQPQHF
TRBD1	TRBV2	TRBJ1-1	TGTGCCAGCGCCCAGGGGGCAGCTTTCTTT	CASAQGAAFF
-	TRBV4-1	TRBJ1-3	TGCGCCAGCAGCCAAGGTTGGGGGGCCAGCTCTGGAAACACCATATATTTT	CASSQGWGASSGNTIYF